Below, 13 T cell receptor beta chains from the same sample are listed, as sequenced in a study of T cell changes during pregnancy in multiple sclerosis. Generated by immunoSEQ multiplex PCR, the TCRdb table keeps only in-frame clones and is missing some. The table includes 80,000 to 100,000 clones, 85% to 95% detected once. The sample consisted of peripheral blood, taken in the first trimester of pregnancy. Every receptor here comes from a female donor with multiple sclerosis, enrolled in a pregnancy study.

V usage is TRBV27 and J usage is TRBJ2-3; D might be TRBD2 (5 bases). Per germline, CDR1 MNHEY and CDR2 SMNVEV (reference sequence). V was pared by 4 bases and J by 5 bases, with 19 bases between. The CDR3 extends over 16 amino acids. CDR3 sequence (DNA): TGTGCCAGCAGTTCCAGACTACCCTATGGGGAAGATACGCAGTATTTT. Residues: CASSSRLPYGEDTQYF.

The chain joins TRBV5-1 to TRBJ2-3; 7 bases match TRBD2. With V trimmed by 4 bases and J by 2 bases, 16 bases remained unmatched. Germline V lookup: CDR1 SGHRS, CDR2 YFSETQ. CDR3 length: 18 residues. The CDR3 protein is CASSPVFRTGGNTDTQYF. Here the CDR3 DNA reads TGCGCCAGCAGCCCAGTCTTCCGAACGGGGGGAAACACAGATACGCAGTATTTT.

The rearrangement links TRBV30 to TRBJ1-2; 9 bases are shared with TRBD1. The CDR3 contains 15 residues. Trimming cost V 5 bases and J 1 base; bases outside gene matches: 8. Germline V CDR1 and CDR2: GTSNPN, SVGIG (reference sequence). In DNA, the CDR3 is TGTGCCTGGCCTTCCGGGGACAGGGATAACTATGGCTACACCTTC. This translates into CAWPSGDRDNYGYTF.

The V call is TRBV7-2, the J call TRBJ1-2; 9 bases match TRBD1. This CDR3 spans 17 amino acids. V shed 5 bases, J shed 1 base, and the junction held 11 bases outside the gene matches. Germline assignment: CDR1 SGHTA and CDR2 FQGNSA. In DNA form, the CDR3 reads TGTGCCAGCAGCGAGAGGCCGGGACAGGGTTTTAACTATGGCTACACCTTC. It is translated as CASSERPGQGFNYGYTF.

This clone appeared a single time. This chain links TRBV19 with TRBJ1-2; TRBD1 agrees at 7 bases. V lost 7 bases and J lost 4; bases outside the gene matches: 6. The CDR3 extends over 13 amino acids. Germline values: CDR1 LNHDA, CDR2 SQIVND (reference sequence). CDR3 in amino acids: CASISDRTYGYTF. DNA for the CDR3: TGTGCCAGTATCTCGGACAGGACCTATGGCTACACCTTC.

The gene calls are TRBV4-3 and TRBJ2-3; D perhaps matches TRBD2 (6 bases). Trimming cost V 0 bases and J 10 bases, with 14 bases left between them. CDR3 length equals 14 residues. Germline V gives CDR1 LGHNA, CDR2 YSLEER. The CDR3 loop reads CASSQEERVPAQYF. The DNA for the CDR3 is TGCGCCAGCAGCCAAGAAGAGCGGGTACCGGCGCAGTATTTT.

In its sample, this clone was seen once. Other nucleotide sequences in the sample specify the same CDR3. The DNA for the CDR3 is TGTGCCAGCAGTTTGGGGGGAAGCTCCTACGAGCAGTACTTC. Protein product: CASSLGGSSYEQYF. The chain has TRBV28 and TRBJ2-7, with a weak D call TRBD2 (6 bases). Germline V gives CDR1 MDHEN, CDR2 SYDVKM. Trimming left V 3 bases short and J 0 bases short, with 9 bases between. This CDR3 has 14 residues.

The CDR3 spells CASSLGTGGSGETQYF. CDR3 sequence (DNA): TGCGCCAGCAGCCTCGGAACAGGGGGAAGTGGAGAGACCCAGTACTTC. This chain connects TRBV5-1 to TRBJ2-5; the match to TRBD1 covers 8 bases. The CDR3 consists of 16 residues. The junction had 12 bases not matched to a gene; V was cut back by 4 bases and J by 4 bases. The germline gives CDR1 SGHRS, CDR2 YFSETQ.

This chain joins TRBV6-1 and TRBJ2-1, with TRBD1 as a possible D gene (6 bases). The CDR3 is 17 residues long. Per the germline V gene, CDR1 is MNHNS and CDR2 is SASEGT. Trimming shortened V by 3 bases and J by 3 bases, and 18 bases separated the two germline ends. CDR3 bases: TGTGCCAGCAGTGACATTGTAACAGGGCGCTTCTACAATGAGCAGTTCTTC. It specifies CASSDIVTGRFYNEQFF.

This clone was seen many times. The CDR3 reads CATSIYRGTAEQYF. CDR3 nucleotide sequence: TGTGCCACCAGCATCTACAGGGGTACCGCCGAGCAGTACTTC. The rearrangement uses TRBV15 and TRBJ2-7; 7 positions match TRBD1. The CDR3 is 14 amino acids. The germline CDR1 and CDR2 sequences are LNHNV and YYDKDF (reference sequence). The trim removed 4 bases at V and 6 bases at J, leaving 9 bases unmatched.

The chain combines TRBV7-3 with TRBJ2-7; tentatively, D is TRBD2 (6 bases). V gave up 5 bases and J gave up 3 bases, with 11 bases separating them. Germline assignment: CDR1 SGHTA and CDR2 FQGTGA. The CDR3 sequence is 13 residues long. CDR3 in amino acids: CASSPFGGYEQYF. CDR3 coding DNA: TGTGCCAGCAGCCCCTTCGGGGGCTACGAGCAGTACTTC. The whole variable domain, filled in from reference TRBV7-3 and TRBJ2-7, reads GAGVSQTPSNKVTEKGKYVELRCDPISGHTALYWYRQSLGQGPEFLIYFQGTGAADDSGLPNDRFFAVRPEGSVSTLKIQRTERGDSAVYLCASSPFGGYEQYFGPGTRLTVT.

This rearrangement joins TRBV7-3 to TRBJ2-1, with D maybe TRBD2 (5 bases). The V gene lost 6 bases and the J gene lost 8 bases, with 11 bases spanning the gap. This CDR3 is 12 amino acids long. The germline gives CDR1 SGHTA, CDR2 FQGTGA. CDR3 protein: CASSASGDEQFF. CDR3 in DNA: TGTGCCAGCAGTGCGTCCGGGGATGAGCAGTTCTTC.

The chain has TRBV28 and TRBJ1-4; perhaps TRBD1 as D (6 bases). There are 14 residues in the CDR3. Trimming took off 6 bases at V and 5 bases at J, with 13 bases between the two ends. The germline V gene encodes CDR1 MDHEN and CDR2 SYDVKM. The CDR3 loop is CASRAGDKNEKLFF. In DNA, the CDR3 is TGTGCCAGCAGGGCAGGGGACAAGAATGAAAAACTGTTTTTT. The entire variable domain, with the rest obtained from reference TRBV28 and TRBJ1-4, is as follows: DVKVTQSSRYLVKRTGEKVFLECVQDMDHENMFWYRQDPGLGLRLIYFSYDVKMKEKGDIPEGYSVSREKKERFSLILESASTNQTSMYLCASRAGDKNEKLFFGSGTQLSVL.